This is a list of T cell receptor beta chains from one sample in a study of HIV-infected children after antiretroviral therapy interruption. One entry per CDR3 protein results from TCRdb running MiXCR on the 3' RACE reads. The top ten clones hold 1.1% of a sample with about 86,000 distinct CDR3 sequences, 6.9% of them seen once. The sequencing used CD45RA+ CD4+ T cells from PBMCs, pooled from several time points, collected from a donor given antiretroviral therapy, either interrupted or continuous. Receptor source: a pool of human donors with HIV. Both conserved end residues are part of each CDR3.

V: TRBV6-6; J: TRBJ2-2; CDR3: CASSYSSSGRAGELFF
V: TRBV4-1; J: TRBJ1-4; CDR3: CASSPQGVGEKLFF
V: TRBV19; J: TRBJ1-5; CDR3: CASTLVGGGNQPQHF
V: TRBV4-1; J: TRBJ1-1; CDR3: CASSQQGNDGNTEAFF
V: TRBV6-2/TRBV6-3; J: TRBJ1-5; CDR3: CASGSGQVYQPQHF
V: TRBV5-1; J: TRBJ2-1; CDR3: CASTPDRGLYNEQFF
V: TRBV2; J: TRBJ2-7; CDR3: CASSWDRDEQYF
V: TRBV7-2; J: TRBJ2-3; CDR3: CASSTGTSGIEGASDTQYF
V: TRBV19; J: TRBJ1-2; CDR3: CASSILHTSNYGYTF
V: TRBV29-1; J: TRBJ2-5; CDR3: CSVDLVGETQYF
V: TRBV5-4; J: TRBJ1-2; CDR3: CASSLVPSAEGGYTF
V: TRBV4-1; J: TRBJ2-1; CDR3: CASSPADRGYNEQFF
V: TRBV5-4; J: TRBJ2-5; CDR3: CASSPGRNQETQYF
V: TRBV6-5; J: TRBJ2-5; CDR3: CASSYWVTGGETQYF
V: TRBV7-2; J: TRBJ2-1; CDR3: CASSLMRATEQFF
V: TRBV28; J: TRBJ1-2; CDR3: CASSLGTAINYGYTF
V: TRBV6-6; J: TRBJ2-2; CDR3: CASSYGQGTNTGELFF
V: TRBV7-3; J: TRBJ2-3; CDR3: CASSRQGGAVWDTQYF
V: TRBV20-1; J: TRBJ2-6; CDR3: CSARASSGANVLTF
V: TRBV25-1; J: TRBJ1-3; CDR3: CASSEQGWRNTIYF
V: TRBV6-5; J: TRBJ1-1; CDR3: CASSYGTGPRNEAFF
V: TRBV11-2; J: TRBJ1-1; CDR3: CASSVDRGSTEAFF
V: TRBV24-1; J: TRBJ2-6; CDR3: CATSVGGTGANVLTF
V: TRBV5-1; J: TRBJ2-1; CDR3: CASSYGTSSNEQFF
V: TRBV30; J: TRBJ2-6; CDR3: CAWSVSSGANVLTF
V: TRBV6-5; J: TRBJ2-7; CDR3: CASSRSGTGGYEQYF
V: TRBV6-5; J: TRBJ2-7; CDR3: CASSHHVKDGEQYF
V: TRBV28; J: TRBJ2-3; CDR3: CASSPWGGTDTQYF
V: TRBV4-1; J: TRBJ2-4; CDR3: CASSLRGGVDGNIQYF
V: TRBV12-3/TRBV12-4; J: TRBJ2-6; CDR3: CASSSRSAGANVLTF
V: TRBV20-1; J: TRBJ2-3; CDR3: CSATRDSSTDTQYF
V: TRBV12-3/TRBV12-4; J: TRBJ2-7; CDR3: CASRGLANYEQYF
V: TRBV3-1; J: TRBJ2-7; CDR3: CASSQSPGNYEQYF
V: TRBV20-1; J: TRBJ2-7; CDR3: CSARDPGRVHEQYF
V: TRBV6-6; J: TRBJ2-5; CDR3: CASSYAGRAQETQYF
V: TRBV4-2; J: TRBJ2-1; CDR3: CASSQSPNEQFF
V: TRBV5-1; J: TRBJ2-7; CDR3: CASSILDSGGGYEQYF
V: TRBV20-1; J: TRBJ2-7; CDR3: CSARRGNSYEQYF
V: TRBV18; J: TRBJ2-7; CDR3: CASSPPGFSGTGVYEQYF
V: TRBV19; J: TRBJ2-5; CDR3: CASSRAGAKETQYF
V: TRBV10-3; J: TRBJ2-3; CDR3: CATTVGDTDTQYF
V: TRBV20-1; J: TRBJ2-3; CDR3: CSAKQGSDTQYF
V: TRBV6-6; J: TRBJ2-7; CDR3: CASSYEGAAYEQYF
V: TRBV29-1; J: TRBJ1-4; CDR3: CSVGQRGEKLFF